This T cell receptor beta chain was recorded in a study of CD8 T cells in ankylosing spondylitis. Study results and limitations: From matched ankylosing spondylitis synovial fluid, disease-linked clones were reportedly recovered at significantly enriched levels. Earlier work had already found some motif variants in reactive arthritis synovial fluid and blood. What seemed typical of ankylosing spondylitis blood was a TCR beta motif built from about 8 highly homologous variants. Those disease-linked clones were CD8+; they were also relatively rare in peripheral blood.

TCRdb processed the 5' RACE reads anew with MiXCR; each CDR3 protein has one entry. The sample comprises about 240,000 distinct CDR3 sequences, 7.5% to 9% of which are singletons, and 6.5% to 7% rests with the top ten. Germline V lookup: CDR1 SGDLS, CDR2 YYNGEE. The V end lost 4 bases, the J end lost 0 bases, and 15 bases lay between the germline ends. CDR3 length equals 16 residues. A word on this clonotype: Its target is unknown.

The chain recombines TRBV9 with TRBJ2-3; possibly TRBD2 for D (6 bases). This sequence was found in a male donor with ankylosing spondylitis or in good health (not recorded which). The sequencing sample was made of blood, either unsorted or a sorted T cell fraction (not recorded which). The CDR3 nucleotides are TGTGCCAGCAGCTTCGGGACTCGCCCTAGCACAGATACGCAGTATTTT. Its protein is CASSFGTRPSTDTQYF.